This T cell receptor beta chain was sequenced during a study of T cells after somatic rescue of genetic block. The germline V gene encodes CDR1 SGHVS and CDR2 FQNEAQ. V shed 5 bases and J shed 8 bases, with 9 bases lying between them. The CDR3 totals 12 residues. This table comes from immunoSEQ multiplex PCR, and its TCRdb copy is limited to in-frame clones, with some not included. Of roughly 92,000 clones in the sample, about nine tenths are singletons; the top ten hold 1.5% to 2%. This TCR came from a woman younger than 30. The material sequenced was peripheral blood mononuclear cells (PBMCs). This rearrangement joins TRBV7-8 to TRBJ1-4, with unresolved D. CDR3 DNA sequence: TGTGCCAGCAGCCCTCGGAGGGAAAAACTGTTTTTT. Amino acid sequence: CASSPRREKLFF.